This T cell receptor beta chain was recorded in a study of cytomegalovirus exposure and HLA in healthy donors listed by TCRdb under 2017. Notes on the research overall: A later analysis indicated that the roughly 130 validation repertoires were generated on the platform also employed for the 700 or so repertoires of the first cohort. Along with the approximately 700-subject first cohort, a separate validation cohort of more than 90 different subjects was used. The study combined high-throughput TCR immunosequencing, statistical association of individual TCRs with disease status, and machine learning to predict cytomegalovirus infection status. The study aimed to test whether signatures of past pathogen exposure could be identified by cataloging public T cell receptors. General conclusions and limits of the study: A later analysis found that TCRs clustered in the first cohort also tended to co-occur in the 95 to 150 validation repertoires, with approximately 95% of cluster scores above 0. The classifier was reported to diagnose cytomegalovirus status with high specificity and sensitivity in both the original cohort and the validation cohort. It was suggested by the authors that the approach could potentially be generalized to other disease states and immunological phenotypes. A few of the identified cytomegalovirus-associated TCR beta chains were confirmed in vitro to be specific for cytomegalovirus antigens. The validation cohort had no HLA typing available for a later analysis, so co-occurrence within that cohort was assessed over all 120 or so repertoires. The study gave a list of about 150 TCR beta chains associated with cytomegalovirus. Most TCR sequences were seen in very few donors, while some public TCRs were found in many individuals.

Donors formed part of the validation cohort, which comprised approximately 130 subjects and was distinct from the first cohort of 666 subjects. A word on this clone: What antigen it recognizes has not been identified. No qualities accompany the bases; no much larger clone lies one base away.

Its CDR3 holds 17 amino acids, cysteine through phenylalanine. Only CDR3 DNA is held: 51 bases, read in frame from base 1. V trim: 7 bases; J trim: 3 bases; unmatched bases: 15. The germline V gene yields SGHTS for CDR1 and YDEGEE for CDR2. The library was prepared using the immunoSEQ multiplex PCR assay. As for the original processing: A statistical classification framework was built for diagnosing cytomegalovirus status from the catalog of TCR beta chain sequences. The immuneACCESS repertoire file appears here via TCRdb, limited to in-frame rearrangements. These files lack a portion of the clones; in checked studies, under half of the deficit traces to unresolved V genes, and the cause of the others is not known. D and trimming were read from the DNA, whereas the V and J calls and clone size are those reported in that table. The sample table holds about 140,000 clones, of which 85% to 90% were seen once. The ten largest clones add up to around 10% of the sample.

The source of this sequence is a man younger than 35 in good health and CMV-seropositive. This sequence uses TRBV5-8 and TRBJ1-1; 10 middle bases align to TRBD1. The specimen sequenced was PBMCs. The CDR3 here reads CASGPGQGLFLDTEAFF. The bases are TGTGCCAGCGGTCCGGGACAGGGGCTCTTTCTAGACACTGAAGCTTTCTTT.